This T cell receptor beta chain emerged from a study of blood T cell repertoires in COVID-19. Whole-study context: The United States, Italy and Spain were the sources of the acute and convalescent COVID-19 samples. PBMCs, B-cell-depleted T cells, or T cells provided the cDNA or gDNA that made up the material.

Authors' data handling: Amplified reference gene primers provided the basis for estimating nucleated cell counts. Profiled with immunoSEQ multiplex PCR; TCRdb holds only in-frame clones, not every one. The V and J calls and clone size are taken from that table; D and trimming were inferred from the DNA. There are more than 100,000 clones in the sample; 84% occur only once, and 9.5% to 15% lies in the top ten. This clonotype was obtained from a woman aged 25-40 years who had recovered from COVID-19. The sequenced sample consisted of peripheral blood.

The chain's CDR3 is CASSLALAGTGELFF. DNA of the CDR3: TGTGCCAGCAGCTTAGCTCTAGCGGGCACCGGGGAGCTGTTTTTT. The V call is TRBV11-2, the J call TRBJ2-2; 8 bases are a match to TRBD2. This CDR3 is built from 15 residues. V trimming: 1 base; J trimming: 4 bases; junction bases outside the gene matches: 2. Germline V CDR1 and CDR2: SGHAT, FQNNGV.